These 10 T cell receptor beta chains came from one sample sequenced in a study of blood T cell repertoires in COVID-19. Generated by immunoSEQ multiplex PCR, the TCRdb table keeps only in-frame clones and is missing some. The top ten clones hold 2.3% of a sample with roughly 130,000 clones, about 88% of them seen once. Material for sequencing was PBMCs or T cells enriched from blood (not recorded which). The receptors shown here come from a woman aged 45-65 years who had recovered from COVID-19.

The CDR3 nucleotides are TGTGCCAGCAGCCAGAGACAACAGGGGGCCGGAGAAAAACTGTTTTTT. It is translated as CASSQRQQGAGEKLFF. J is TRBJ1-4 and V is TRBV3-1 (or the pseudogene TRBV3-2); 9 bases map to TRBD1. V was clipped by 3 bases and J by 8 bases; unmatched bases: 10. This CDR3 region has 16 residues. Germline CDR1 is LGHDT and CDR2 is YNNKEL (reference sequence).

The chain recombines TRBV19 with TRBJ2-7; D is possibly TRBD2 (6 bases). In germline, CDR1 is LNHDA, CDR2 SQIVND (reference sequence). The length of the CDR3 is 14 residues. V was clipped by 6 bases and J by 3 bases, with 15 bases between them. CDR3 sequence reads: CASRGGGGVYEQYF. In DNA, the CDR3 is TGTGCCAGTAGGGGCGGCGGCGGGGTCTACGAGCAGTACTTC.

The chain joins TRBV6-5 to TRBJ2-7, with D tentatively TRBD2 (5 bases). This CDR3 is built from 15 residues. Trimming took off 2 bases at V and 3 bases at J, with 14 bases between the two ends. The germline V gene encodes CDR1 MNHEY and CDR2 SVGAGI. The CDR3 DNA reads TGTGCCAGCAGTTACCTTTCCAGCGGATTCTACGAGCAGTACTTC. Encoded protein: CASSYLSSGFYEQYF.

The V and J genes are TRBV30 and TRBJ1-2; D is unclear. CDR3 length: 11 amino acids. Deletions cut 4 bases from V and 8 bases from J, with 11 bases between. Per germline, CDR1 GTSNPN and CDR2 SVGIG (reference sequence). The DNA of the CDR3 is TGTGCCTGGACTAGACCAAGGGGCTACACCTTC. Encoded protein: CAWTRPRGYTF.

V is TRBV5-1 and J is TRBJ1-1; D not certain. Germline V gene lookup returns CDR1 SGHRS and CDR2 YFSETQ. V was clipped by 4 bases and J by 5 bases, with 12 bases between them. The CDR3 has 13 amino acids. CDR3 sequence (DNA): TGCGCCAGCAGCCCCCCGGTTCGTACTGAAGCTTTCTTT. This gives the protein CASSPPVRTEAFF.

This chain links TRBV6-5 with TRBJ2-1; D possibly corresponds to TRBD2 (7 bases). Trimming left V 8 bases short and J 5 bases short, with 19 bases between. Germline CDR1 is MNHEY and CDR2 is SVGAGI. CDR3 length: 15 amino acids. The CDR3 DNA reads TGTGCCAGCTATATAACAGGAGGGGGGGACAATGAGCAGTTCTTC. Translated: CASYITGGGDNEQFF.

The chain employs TRBV7-8 and TRBJ1-6; the D gene is possibly TRBD1 (5 bases). This CDR3 has 15 amino acids. Germline V gene sequence: CDR1 SGHVS, CDR2 FQNEAQ. Trimming stripped 3 bases from V and 7 bases from J, with 13 bases between. CDR3 protein: CASSFGRAGNSPLHF. CDR3 DNA: TGTGCCAGCAGCTTCGGCAGGGCGGGAAATTCACCCCTCCACTTT.

This sequence joins TRBV27 and TRBJ1-2; 7 nucleotides agree with TRBD1. This CDR3 is built from 13 residues. V lost 5 bases, J lost 6 bases, and 6 bases stayed unmatched. The V gene's germline CDR1 is MNHEY and CDR2 SMNVEV (reference sequence). The CDR3 DNA reads TGTGCCAGCAGTCCCATGACAGGGAATGGCTACACCTTC. It is translated as CASSPMTGNGYTF.

The chain combines TRBV19 with TRBJ2-2; unclear D gene. The V gene's germline CDR1 is LNHDA and CDR2 SQIVND (reference sequence). The CDR3 is 14 amino acids. V lost 0 bases, J lost 6 bases, and 8 bases lay in between. CDR3 nucleotides: TGTGCCAGTAGTATAGATCTATCGGCCGGGGAGCTGTTTTTT. Amino acids: CASSIDLSAGELFF.

This chain uses TRBV19 with TRBJ1-4; tentative D call: TRBD1 (5 bases). Germline CDR1 is LNHDA and CDR2 is SQIVND (reference sequence). The CDR3 runs to 14 residues. V dropped 7 bases and J dropped 7 bases, with 16 bases sitting between them. CDR3 sequence: CASTGGGLAEKLFF. For the CDR3, the DNA is TGTGCCAGTACCGGGGGGGGACTTGCTGAAAAACTGTTTTTT. Complete variable domain (other parts from reference TRBV19 and TRBJ1-4): DGGITQSPKYLFRKEGQNVTLSCEQNLNHDAMYWYRQDPGQGLRLIYYSQIVNDFQKGDIAEGYSVSREKKESFPLTVTSAQKNPTAFYLCASTGGGLAEKLFFGSGTQLSVL.